A selection of T cell receptor beta chains follows, all from one sample in a study of T cells in tuberculosis. The protocol was immunoSEQ multiplex PCR, while the TCRdb copy is restricted to in-frame clones and leaves out a portion. In the table there are 25,000 to 30,000 clones, 90% of which are singletons. The specimen sequenced was PBMCs. Receptor source: a donor between 10 and 35 years old with latent tuberculosis or without tuberculosis infection. CDR3s include the opening cysteine and the closing phenylalanine or tryptophan. A D gene is named only where the DNA matches it firmly.

D gene,J gene,V gene,CDR3 DNA,CDR3 protein
.,TRBJ2-2,TRBV10-3,TGTGCCATCAGTGATCCTACAGGGACGGACGTTCGAACCGGGGAGCTGTTTTTT,CAISDPTGTDVRTGELFF
TRBD1,TRBJ2-3,TRBV5-1,TGCGCCAGCAAAATGGGACAGGGAAGTGGATTAGCACAGACCGGCAGAGATACGCAGTATTTT,CASKMGQGSGLAQTGRDTQYF
.,TRBJ1-4,TRBV19,TGTGCCAGTAGTATAATCGGAGCAACTAATGAAAAACTGTTTTTT,CASSIIGATNEKLFF
.,TRBJ1-1,TRBV19,TGTGCCAGTAGTATCTTGGGCAGCTACACTGAAGCTTTCTTT,CASSILGSYTEAFF
.,TRBJ2-7,TRBV7-2,TGTGCCAGCAGCTTAGGCGGGACCTCCTACGAGCAGTACTTC,CASSLGGTSYEQYF
.,TRBJ1-2,TRBV9,TGTGCCAGCAGCCCTAACTCGGATGGCTACACCTTC,CASSPNSDGYTF
.,TRBJ2-2,TRBV2,TGTGCCAGCAGTGAACTAAACAGGAACACCGGGGAGCTGTTTTTT,CASSELNRNTGELFF
TRBD2,TRBJ2-7,TRBV4-1,TGCGCCAGCAGCCAAGATTTCACTAGCGGGTGGGAGCAGTACTTC,CASSQDFTSGWEQYF
.,TRBJ1-1,TRBV18,TGTGCCAGCTCACCACCGCGGGCCTACCCTGAAGCTTTCTTT,CASSPPRAYPEAFF
.,TRBJ1-5,TRBV2,TGTGCCAGCAGTGTTACCAGGGGACATCATCAGCCCCAGCATTTT,CASSVTRGHHQPQHF
.,TRBJ1-6,TRBV19,TGTGCCAGTAGTCCGGGACAACTTTTTAGCTCCTATAATTCACCCCTCCACTTT,CASSPGQLFSSYNSPLHF
TRBD2,TRBJ2-1,TRBV5-4,TGTGCCAGCAGCCTGGGGACTAGCGGGGCCGAGGGGGGCAGGTTCTTC,CASSLGTSGAEGGRFF
TRBD1,TRBJ1-1,TRBV9,TGTGCCAGCAGCCCTCGACAGGGTACTGAAGCTTTCTTT,CASSPRQGTEAFF
TRBD1,TRBJ2-3,TRBV27,TGTGCCAGCAGTCCAGACAGGGTCGCAGATACGCAGTATTTT,CASSPDRVADTQYF
TRBD1,TRBJ2-7,TRBV28,TGTGCCAGCACTCCGGGACAGGGCCAATACGAGCAGTACTTC,CASTPGQGQYEQYF